This record concerns one T cell receptor (beta chain) sequence. The antigen is undetermined. This sample was taken from a study of monozygotic twins with inflammatory bowel disease. Study-wide points: Immunosuppressive treatments were not uniform, and this may have added variability to patient repertoires.

The CDR3 consists of 16 residues. Germline CDR1 and CDR2: MNHNS and SASEGT. Collection yielded roughly 2.6 ml of blood per donor. Researchers generated cDNA in eight separate reactions per sample. TCRalpha and TCRbeta cDNA went through two nested PCRs of approximately 17 and 9 cycles. Using the 5' RACE reads, TCRdb records one entry per CDR3 protein without DNA. The sample totals approximately 330,000 distinct CDR3 sequences; its top ten clones hold around 2%. The chain links TRBV6-1 to TRBJ2-7; the D call of TRBD1 rests on TCRdb alone, since no DNA is present to check it. Sample: blood. The TCR comes from a human donor with ulcerative colitis or Crohn's disease, or a healthy co-twin of an affected twin (not recorded which). The CDR3: CASSHPPGHATYEQYF.